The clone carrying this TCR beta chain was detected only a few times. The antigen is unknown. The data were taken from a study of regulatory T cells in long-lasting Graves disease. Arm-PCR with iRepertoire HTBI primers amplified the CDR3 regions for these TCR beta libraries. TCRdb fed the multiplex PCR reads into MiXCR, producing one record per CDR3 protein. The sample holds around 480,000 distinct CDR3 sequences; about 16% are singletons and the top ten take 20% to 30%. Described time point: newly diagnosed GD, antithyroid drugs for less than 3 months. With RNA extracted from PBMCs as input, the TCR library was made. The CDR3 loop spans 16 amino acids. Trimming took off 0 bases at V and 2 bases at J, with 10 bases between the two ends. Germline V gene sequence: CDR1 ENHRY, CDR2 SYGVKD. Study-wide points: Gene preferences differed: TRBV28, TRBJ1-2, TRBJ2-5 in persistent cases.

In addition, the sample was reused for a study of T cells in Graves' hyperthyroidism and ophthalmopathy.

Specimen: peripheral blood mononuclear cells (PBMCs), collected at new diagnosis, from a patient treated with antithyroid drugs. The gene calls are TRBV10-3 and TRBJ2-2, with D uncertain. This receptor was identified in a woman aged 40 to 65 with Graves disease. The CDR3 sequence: CAISESQNLNTGELFF. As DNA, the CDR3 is TGTGCCATCAGTGAGTCTCAGAACTTAAACACCGGGGAGCTGTTTTTT.